What follows are 4 T cell receptor beta chains derived from one specimen sequenced in a study of response to subunit inactivated influenza vaccine. TCRdb reprocessed the RT-PCR reads via MiXCR and lists one record per CDR3 protein. The sample has about 800,000 distinct CDR3 sequences, 21% seen once. The material was PBMCs from blood, obtained approximately 5 days after vaccination. The origin of the receptors is a man between 45 and 60 years old who received an inactivated influenza vaccine.

This clonotype occurred a few times. The chain uses TRBV5-1 and TRBJ2-1; 8 bases agree with TRBD2. The CDR3 is made up of 16 amino acids. V shed 4 bases and J 7 bases; nucleotides not matched to a gene: 13. CDR1 and CDR2 (germline): SGHRS, YFSETQ. The CDR3 is CASSASGTRASNEQFF. CDR3 nucleotides: TGCGCCAGCAGCGCGTCCGGGACTAGGGCTTCGAATGAGCAGTTCTTC.

This clonotype was seen many times. The rearrangement uses TRBV5-1 and TRBJ2-5, with D unresolved. The CDR3 length is 12 residues. V was cut by 4 bases and J by 7 bases, with 11 bases left in between. Germline V lookup: CDR1 SGHRS, CDR2 YFSETQ. The CDR3 nucleotides read TGCGCCAGCAGCCCCCTCGGCTGGACCCAGTACTTC. Translation gives CASSPLGWTQYF.

The chain links TRBV28 to TRBJ2-7; 9 nucleotides align to TRBD1. This CDR3 spans 14 amino acids. Germline V gives CDR1 MDHEN, CDR2 SYDVKM. Trimming took 8 bases from V and 6 from J; bases not matched to a gene: 11. CDR3 in amino acids: CASRKTGTGREQYF. In DNA, the CDR3 is TGTGCCAGCCGGAAAACAGGGACAGGGCGCGAGCAGTACTTC.

This clonotype has only a few counts. The chain has TRBV29-1 and TRBJ2-1, with D perhaps assigned TRBD1 or TRBD2 (5 bases each). Trimming removed 5 bases from V and 3 bases from J, with 20 bases in between. CDR1 and CDR2 (germline): SQVTM, ANQGSEA. The CDR3 runs to 16 residues. CDR3 region: CSVQEGWGGHYNEQFF. The CDR3 DNA is TGCAGCGTTCAGGAAGGATGGGGCGGGCACTACAATGAGCAGTTCTTC.